This T cell receptor beta chain was obtained from a study of cytomegalovirus exposure and HLA in healthy donors. Primers for the PCR totalled 60 Vbeta and 13 Jbeta. Profiled with immunoSEQ multiplex PCR; TCRdb holds only in-frame clones, not every one. The sample records 180,000 or so clones, about 82% being singletons. Trimming cost V 6 bases and J 2 bases; bases outside gene matches: 6. Germline V gene sequence: CDR1 LNHDA, CDR2 SQIVND (reference sequence). The CDR3 sequence is 15 residues long. Findings and caveats of the study: In a later analysis, HLA-associated beta chains showed higher expansion and lower generation probabilities than comparable chains. Immune exposure information comprised only CMV serostatus.

To note about this clone: Its specificity is not known.

The genes are TRBV19 and TRBJ1-5; TRBD1 aligns across 8 bases. This TCR derives from a female donor in good health and CMV-seronegative. The sample consisted of PBMCs. CDR3 residues: CASRLDREGNQPQHF. CDR3 in DNA: TGTGCCAGTAGATTGGACAGGGAAGGCAATCAGCCCCAGCATTTT.